A selection of T cell receptor beta chains follows, all from one sample in a study of shared clonotypes between healthy human individuals. TCRdb's table, derived via immunoSEQ multiplex PCR, lists solely in-frame clones and lacks some. Of approximately 720,000 clones in the sample, just over 90% were seen once. What was sequenced was naive CD8+ T cells sorted from blood. All receptors come from a man aged 30 to 45 in good health. Each CDR3 is given without its conserved first and last residue. Each record gives: V gene, J gene, CDR3 protein.

>TRBV28|TRBJ1-3
ASSSPEGRYWNTIY
>TRBV11-3|TRBJ2-5
ASSLGGRETQY
>TRBV10-1|TRBJ2-3
ASSADSTDTQY
>TRBV28|TRBJ2-7
ASSPLLETGTTYEQY
>TRBV27|TRBJ1-2
ASSTQRNYGYT
>TRBV5-4|TRBJ2-5
ASSSQADGETQY
>TRBV27|TRBJ2-1
ASSLLSHRGSYNEQF
>TRBV27|TRBJ2-7
ASTGRESYEQY
>TRBV7-2|TRBJ2-1
ASSLLAGGFNNEQF
>TRBV18|TRBJ2-3
ASSPLIKDTQY
>TRBV28|TRBJ2-1
ASSLSGTSYNEQF
>TRBV5-1|TRBJ2-5
ASSFLRGYQETQY
>TRBV7-9|TRBJ2-3
ASSTTGGAVVGTDTQY
>TRBV7-8|TRBJ2-7
ASSLESGSALEQY
>TRBV5-6|TRBJ1-4
ASSLATGGRKVSEKLF
>TRBV14|TRBJ2-7
ASSGEGAVSYEQY
>TRBV28|TRBJ2-1
ASRGTSGQYNEQF
>TRBV7-9|TRBJ2-1
ASSSPTSGRNEQF
>TRBV7-6|TRBJ2-2
ASSPRVGESPSGELF
>TRBV27|TRBJ2-3
ASSPGLAGPTDTQY
>TRBV27|TRBJ2-1
ASSSVRTSYNEQF
>TRBV30|TRBJ2-1
AWRQGLAGGDEQF
>TRBV27|TRBJ2-1
ASSLYAYNEQF
>TRBV28|TRBJ2-7
ASSPRDSFILEQY
>TRBV20-1|TRBJ1-1
SAQGHTEAF
>TRBV9|TRBJ1-1
ASSGITGPNTEAF
>TRBV27|TRBJ2-2
ASTLGPGSTGELF
>TRBV19|TRBJ2-1
ASSSLGPESYNEQF
>TRBV10-3|TRBJ2-7
AISEGRSLEQY